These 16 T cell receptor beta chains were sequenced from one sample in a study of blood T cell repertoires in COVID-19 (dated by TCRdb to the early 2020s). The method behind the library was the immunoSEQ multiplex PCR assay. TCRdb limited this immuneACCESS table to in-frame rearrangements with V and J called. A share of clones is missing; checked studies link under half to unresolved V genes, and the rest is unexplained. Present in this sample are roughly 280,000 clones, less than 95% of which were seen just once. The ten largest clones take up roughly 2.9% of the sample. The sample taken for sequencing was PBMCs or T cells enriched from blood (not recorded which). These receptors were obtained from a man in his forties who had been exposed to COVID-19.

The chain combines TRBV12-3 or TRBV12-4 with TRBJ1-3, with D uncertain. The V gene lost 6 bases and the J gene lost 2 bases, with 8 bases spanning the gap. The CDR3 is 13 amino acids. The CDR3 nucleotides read TGTGCCAGCAGCCCCCCCACTGGAAACACCATATATTTT. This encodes CASSPPTGNTIYF.

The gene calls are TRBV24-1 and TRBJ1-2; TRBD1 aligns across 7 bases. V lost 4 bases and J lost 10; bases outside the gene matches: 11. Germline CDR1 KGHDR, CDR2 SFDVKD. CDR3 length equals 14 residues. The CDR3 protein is CATSENRDSGYYTF. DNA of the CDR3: TGTGCCACCAGTGAAAACCGGGACAGCGGATACTACACCTTC.

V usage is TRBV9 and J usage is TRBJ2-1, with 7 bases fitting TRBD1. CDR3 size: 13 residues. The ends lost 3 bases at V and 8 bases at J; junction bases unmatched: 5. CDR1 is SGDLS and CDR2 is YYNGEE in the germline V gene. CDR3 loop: CASSAQQGHEQFF. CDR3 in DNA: TGTGCCAGCAGCGCTCAACAGGGGCATGAGCAGTTCTTC.

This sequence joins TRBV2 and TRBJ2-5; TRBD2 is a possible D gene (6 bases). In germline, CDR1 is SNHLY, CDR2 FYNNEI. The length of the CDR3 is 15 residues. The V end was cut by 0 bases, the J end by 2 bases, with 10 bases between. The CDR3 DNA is TGTGCCAGCAGTGAAGCTTCCCTAGCGCAAGAGACCCAGTACTTC. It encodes CASSEASLAQETQYF. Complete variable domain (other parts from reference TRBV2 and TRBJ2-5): EPEVTQTPSHQVTQMGQEVILRCVPISNHLYFYWYRQILGQKVEFLVSFYNNEISEKSEIFDDQFSVERPDGSNFTLKIRSTKLEDSAMYFCASSEASLAQETQYFGPGTRLLVL.

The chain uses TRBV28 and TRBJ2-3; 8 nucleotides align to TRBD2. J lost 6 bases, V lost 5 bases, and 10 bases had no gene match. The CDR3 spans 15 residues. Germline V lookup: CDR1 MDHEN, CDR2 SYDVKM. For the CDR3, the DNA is TGTGCCAGCAGTATAACCGGGACTAGGGGTGATACGCAGTATTTT. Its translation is CASSITGTRGDTQYF.

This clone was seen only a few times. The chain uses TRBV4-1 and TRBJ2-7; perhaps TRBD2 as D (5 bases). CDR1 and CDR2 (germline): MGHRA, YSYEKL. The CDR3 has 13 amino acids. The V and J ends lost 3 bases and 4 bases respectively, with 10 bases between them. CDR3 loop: CASSHPGLYEQYF. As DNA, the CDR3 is TGCGCCAGCAGCCATCCAGGACTGTACGAGCAGTACTTC.

CDR3 nucleotides: TGTGCCATCGGACAGGGTGAGAACACTGAAGCTTTCTTT. This translates into CAIGQGENTEAFF. The J gene is TRBJ1-1, the V gene TRBV10-3; TRBD1 aligns across 8 bases. CDR1 and CDR2 (germline): ENHRY, SYGVKD. J gave up 1 base and V 8 bases, and 3 bases lay outside the gene matches. The CDR3 covers 13 residues.

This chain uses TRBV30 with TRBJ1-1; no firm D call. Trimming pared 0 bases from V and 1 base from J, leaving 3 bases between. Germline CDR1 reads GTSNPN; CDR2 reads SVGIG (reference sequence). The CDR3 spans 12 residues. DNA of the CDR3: TGTGCCTGGAGTGTCGGGAACACTGAAGCTTTCTTT. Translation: CAWSVGNTEAFF. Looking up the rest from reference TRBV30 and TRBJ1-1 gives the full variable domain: SQTIHQWPATLVQPVGSPLSLECTVEGTSNPNLYWYRQAAGRGLQLLFYSVGIGQISSEVPQNLSASRPQDRQFILSSKKLLLSDSGFYLCAWSVGNTEAFFGQGTRLTVV.

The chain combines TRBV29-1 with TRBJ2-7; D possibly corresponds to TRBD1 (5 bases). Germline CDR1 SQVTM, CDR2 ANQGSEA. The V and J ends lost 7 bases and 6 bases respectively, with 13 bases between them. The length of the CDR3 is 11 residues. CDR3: CSARLQGEQYF. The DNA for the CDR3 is TGCAGCGCGAGACTCCAGGGCGAGCAGTACTTC.

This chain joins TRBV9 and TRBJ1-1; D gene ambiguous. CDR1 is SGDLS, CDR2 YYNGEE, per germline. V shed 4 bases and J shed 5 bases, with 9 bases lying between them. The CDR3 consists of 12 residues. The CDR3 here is CASSPGDTEAFF. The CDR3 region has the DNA TGTGCCAGCAGCCCGGGAGATACTGAAGCTTTCTTT.

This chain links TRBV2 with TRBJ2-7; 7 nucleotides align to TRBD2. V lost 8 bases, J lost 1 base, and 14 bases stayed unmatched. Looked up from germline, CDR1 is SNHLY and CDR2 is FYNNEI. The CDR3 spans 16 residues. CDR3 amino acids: CASFGEGSGLSYEQYF. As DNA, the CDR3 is TGTGCCAGCTTCGGGGAGGGGAGCGGGCTTTCCTACGAGCAGTACTTC.

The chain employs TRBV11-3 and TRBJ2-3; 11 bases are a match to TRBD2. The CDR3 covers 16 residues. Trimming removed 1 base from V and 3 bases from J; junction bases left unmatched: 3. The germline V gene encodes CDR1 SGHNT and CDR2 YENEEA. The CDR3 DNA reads TGTGCCAGCAGCTTAGTAGCGGGAGGGCTGACAGATACGCAGTATTTT. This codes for CASSLVAGGLTDTQYF.

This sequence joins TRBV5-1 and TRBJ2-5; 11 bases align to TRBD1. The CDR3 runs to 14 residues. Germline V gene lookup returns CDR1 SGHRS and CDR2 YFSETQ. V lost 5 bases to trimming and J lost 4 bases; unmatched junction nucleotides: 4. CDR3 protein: CASRPGTGGETQYF. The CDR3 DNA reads TGCGCCAGCAGACCAGGGACAGGGGGAGAGACCCAGTACTTC. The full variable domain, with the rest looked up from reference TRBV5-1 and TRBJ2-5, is KAGVTQTPRYLIKTRGQQVTLSCSPISGHRSVSWYQQTPGQGLQFLFEYFSETQRNKGNFPGRFSGRQFSNSRSEMNVSTLELGDSALYLCASRPGTGGETQYFGPGTRLLVL.

Here the CDR3 reads CASSLRRDEKLFF. The CDR3 nucleotides are TGTGCCAGCAGTTTACGGCGGGATGAAAAACTGTTTTTT. The gene calls are TRBV28 and TRBJ1-4; D ambiguous. V lost 2 bases to trimming and J lost 6 bases, with 7 bases between them. The CDR3 sequence is 13 residues long. Germline V gene lookup returns CDR1 MDHEN and CDR2 SYDVKM.

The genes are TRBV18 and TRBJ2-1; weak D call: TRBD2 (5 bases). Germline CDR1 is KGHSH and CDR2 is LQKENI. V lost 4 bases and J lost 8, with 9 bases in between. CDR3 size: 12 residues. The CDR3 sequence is CASSRTRYEQFF. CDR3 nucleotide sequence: TGTGCCAGCTCACGAACTAGATATGAGCAGTTCTTC.

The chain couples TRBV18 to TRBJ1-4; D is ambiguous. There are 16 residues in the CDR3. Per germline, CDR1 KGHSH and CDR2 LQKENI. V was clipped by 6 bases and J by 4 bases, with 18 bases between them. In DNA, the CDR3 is TGTGCCAGCTCGTCCCGGAGGGTAGAAAATAATGAAAAACTGTTTTTT. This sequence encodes CASSSRRVENNEKLFF.